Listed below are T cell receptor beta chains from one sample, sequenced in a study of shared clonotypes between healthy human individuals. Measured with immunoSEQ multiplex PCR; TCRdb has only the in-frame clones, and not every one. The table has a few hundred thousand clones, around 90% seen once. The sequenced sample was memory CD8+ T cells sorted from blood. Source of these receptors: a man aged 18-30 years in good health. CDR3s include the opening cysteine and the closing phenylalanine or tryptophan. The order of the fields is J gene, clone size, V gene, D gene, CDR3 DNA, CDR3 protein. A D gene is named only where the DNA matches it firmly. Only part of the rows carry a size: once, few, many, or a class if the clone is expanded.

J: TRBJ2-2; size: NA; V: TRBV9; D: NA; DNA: TGTGCCAGCAGCGTAGGGGGCTCCGGGGAGCTGTTTTTT; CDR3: CASSVGGSGELFF
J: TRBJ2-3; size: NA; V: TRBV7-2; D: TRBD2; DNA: TGTGCCAGCAGCTTAGCGCTTGCGGGGGATTTT; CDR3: CASSLALAGDF
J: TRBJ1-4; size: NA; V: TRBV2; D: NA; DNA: TGTGCCAGCCTAAAAACAGGGCTTGGAGCTAATGAAAAACTGTTTTTT; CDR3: CASLKTGLGANEKLFF
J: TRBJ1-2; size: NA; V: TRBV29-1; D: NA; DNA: TGCAGCGTTGTGAGCGGGTTAGGCTACACCTTC; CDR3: CSVVSGLGYTF
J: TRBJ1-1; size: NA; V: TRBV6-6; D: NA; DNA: TGTGCCAGCAGTTACAGGCGCGGCCCTTTGCTCTTT; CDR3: CASSYRRGPLLF
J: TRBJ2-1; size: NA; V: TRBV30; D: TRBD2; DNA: TGTGCCTATCCCACGGGAGGGGGGACCTACAATGAGCAGTTCTTC; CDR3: CAYPTGGGTYNEQFF
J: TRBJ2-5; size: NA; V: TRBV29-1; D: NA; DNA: TGCAGCGTTGTGGGCCCAGGTATCCAAGAGACCCAGTACTTC; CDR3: CSVVGPGIQETQYF
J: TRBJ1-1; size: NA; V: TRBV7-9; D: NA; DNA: TGTGCTACGGGGTCCGGACAGAACACTGAAGCTTTCTTT; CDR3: CATGSGQNTEAFF
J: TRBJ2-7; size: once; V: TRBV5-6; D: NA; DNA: TGTGCCAGCAGCTTCGGAGGGGACCCCTACGAGCAGTACTTC; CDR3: CASSFGGDPYEQYF
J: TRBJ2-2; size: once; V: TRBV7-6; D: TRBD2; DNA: TGTGCCAGCAGCTGGACTAGCGTACAGACCGGGGAGCTGTTTTTT; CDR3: CASSWTSVQTGELFF
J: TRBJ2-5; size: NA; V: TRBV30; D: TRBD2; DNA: TGTGCCTGGAGTGTTAGCGGGGGGGTCCTAGAGACCCAGTACTTC; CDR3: CAWSVSGGVLETQYF
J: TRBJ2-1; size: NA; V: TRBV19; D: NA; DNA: TGTGCCAGTAGTATAGATTGGACCCTCACGGCCTACAATGAGCAGTTCTTC; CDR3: CASSIDWTLTAYNEQFF
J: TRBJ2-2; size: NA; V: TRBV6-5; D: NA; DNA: TGTGCCAGCAGTTACATGAGTACCACCGGGGAGCTGTTTTTT; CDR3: CASSYMSTTGELFF
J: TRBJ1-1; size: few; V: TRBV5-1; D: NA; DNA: TGCGCCAGCAGCTGGGCCCAGGGGAGAACTGAAGCTTTCTTT; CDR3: CASSWAQGRTEAFF
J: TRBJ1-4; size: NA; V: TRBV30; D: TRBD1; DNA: TGTGCCTGGAGTGCCGGGACAGGGAATGAAAAACTGTTTTTT; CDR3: CAWSAGTGNEKLFF
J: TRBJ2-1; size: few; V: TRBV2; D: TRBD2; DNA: TGTGCCAGCAGTGGGCTAGCGGGGGGGGCTGAGCAGTTCTTC; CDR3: CASSGLAGGAEQFF
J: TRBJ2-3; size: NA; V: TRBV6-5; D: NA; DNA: TGTGCCAGCAGTTACTCGCTCAGCACAGATACGCAGTATTTT; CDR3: CASSYSLSTDTQYF
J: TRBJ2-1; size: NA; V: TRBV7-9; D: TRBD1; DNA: TGTGCCAGCAGCCCCGACAGGGGGTCCTCCTACAATGAGCAGTTCTTC; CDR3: CASSPDRGSSYNEQFF
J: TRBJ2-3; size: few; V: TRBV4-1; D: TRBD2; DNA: TGCGCCAGCAGCCAAGAACCCGGACTAGGTGAAGATACGCAGTATTTT; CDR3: CASSQEPGLGEDTQYF
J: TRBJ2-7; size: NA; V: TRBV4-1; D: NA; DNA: TGCGCCAGCAGCCGCCTCCCTAGTAGCCCTAGTGAGCAGTACTTC; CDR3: CASSRLPSSPSEQYF
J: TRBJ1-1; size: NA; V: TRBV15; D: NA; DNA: TGTGCCACCAGCAGAGATTGGGGGGCTTCCACTGAAGCTTTCTTT; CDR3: CATSRDWGASTEAFF
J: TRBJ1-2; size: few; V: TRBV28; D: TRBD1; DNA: TGTGCCAGCAGCTCGGGACAGATCTATGGCTACACCTTC; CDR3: CASSSGQIYGYTF
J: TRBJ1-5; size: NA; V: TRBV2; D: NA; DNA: TGTGCCAGCAAGGGGGAGGGCTACGATCAGCCCCAGCATTTT; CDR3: CASKGEGYDQPQHF
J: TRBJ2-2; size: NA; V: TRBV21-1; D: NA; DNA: TGTGCCAGCAGCAAAGGAACGGACAGGGTAACCGGGGAGCTGTTTTTT; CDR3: CASSKGTDRVTGELFF
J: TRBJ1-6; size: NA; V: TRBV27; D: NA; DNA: TGTGCCAGCAGTTTAGGTCTCGCGACTAGCTCCTATAATTCACCCCTCCACTTT; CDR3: CASSLGLATSSYNSPLHF
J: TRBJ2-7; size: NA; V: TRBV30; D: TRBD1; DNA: TGTGCCTCCGACCTAGGGACAGGGGGGCACGAGCAGTACTTC; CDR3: CASDLGTGGHEQYF
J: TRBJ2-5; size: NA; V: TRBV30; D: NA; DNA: TGTGCCTGGACGGGCGGTGCGCGGGACCCCATAGAGACCCAGTACTTC; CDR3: CAWTGGARDPIETQYF
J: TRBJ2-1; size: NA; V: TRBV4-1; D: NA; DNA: TGCGCCAGCAGCCAAGGGGCAACGACTGGAAACAATGAGCAGTTCTTC; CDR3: CASSQGATTGNNEQFF
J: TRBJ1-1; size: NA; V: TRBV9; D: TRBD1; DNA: TGTGCCAGCAGCGTATTGGACAGGGGCACTGAAGCTTTCTTT; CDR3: CASSVLDRGTEAFF
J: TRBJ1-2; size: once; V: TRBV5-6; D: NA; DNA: TGTGCCAGCAGCCTGACAGGTTTCGGGGACTATGGCTACACCTTC; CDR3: CASSLTGFGDYGYTF
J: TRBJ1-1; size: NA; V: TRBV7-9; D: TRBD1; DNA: TGTGCCAGCAGCGGACAGGGGATGGGAGTGAAATCTGAAGCTTTCTTT; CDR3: CASSGQGMGVKSEAFF
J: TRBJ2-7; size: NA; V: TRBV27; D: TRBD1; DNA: TGTGCCAGCACTACCGGGACAGGGTCCTACGAGCAGTACTTC; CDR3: CASTTGTGSYEQYF
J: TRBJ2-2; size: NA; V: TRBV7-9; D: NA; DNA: TGTGCCAGCAGCTTAGCCGGGGAGCTGTTTTTT; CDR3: CASSLAGELFF
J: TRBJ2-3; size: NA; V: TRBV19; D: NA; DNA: TGTGCCAGTAGTATAGTTCAAGCAGATACGCAGTATTTT; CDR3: CASSIVQADTQYF
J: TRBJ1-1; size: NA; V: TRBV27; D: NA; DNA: TGTGCCAGCAGTTCCGTTCCAGGGAAGACTGAAGCTTTCTTT; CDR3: CASSSVPGKTEAFF
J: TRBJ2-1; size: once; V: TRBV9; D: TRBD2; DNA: TGTGCCAGCAGCGTAGTTAATAGCGGGAGTTCTTCCTACAATGAGCAGTTCTTC; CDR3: CASSVVNSGSSSYNEQFF
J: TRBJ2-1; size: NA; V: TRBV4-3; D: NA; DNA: TGCGCCAGCAGCCAAGGCCCGGGCGCGGGGAGTGAGCAGTTCTTC; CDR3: CASSQGPGAGSEQFF
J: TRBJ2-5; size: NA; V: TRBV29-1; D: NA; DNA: TGCAGCGTCGCTACAGGGAGGTGGGAGACCCAGTACTTC; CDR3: CSVATGRWETQYF
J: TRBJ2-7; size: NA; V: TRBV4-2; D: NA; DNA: TGTGCCAGCAGCCTTCGGACAGAATCCTACGAGCAGTACTTC; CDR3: CASSLRTESYEQYF
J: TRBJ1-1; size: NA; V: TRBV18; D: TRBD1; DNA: TGTGCCAGCTCACCTCCGGACAGGGTGATGAACACTGAAGCTTTCTTT; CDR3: CASSPPDRVMNTEAFF
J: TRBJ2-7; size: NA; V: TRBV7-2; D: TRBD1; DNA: TGTGCCAGCAGCCGCGGGACAGGGGCGGACGAGCAGTACTTC; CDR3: CASSRGTGADEQYF
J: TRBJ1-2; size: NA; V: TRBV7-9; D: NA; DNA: TGTGCCAGCAGCTTAGTCCTTAACTATGGCTACACCTTC; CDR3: CASSLVLNYGYTF